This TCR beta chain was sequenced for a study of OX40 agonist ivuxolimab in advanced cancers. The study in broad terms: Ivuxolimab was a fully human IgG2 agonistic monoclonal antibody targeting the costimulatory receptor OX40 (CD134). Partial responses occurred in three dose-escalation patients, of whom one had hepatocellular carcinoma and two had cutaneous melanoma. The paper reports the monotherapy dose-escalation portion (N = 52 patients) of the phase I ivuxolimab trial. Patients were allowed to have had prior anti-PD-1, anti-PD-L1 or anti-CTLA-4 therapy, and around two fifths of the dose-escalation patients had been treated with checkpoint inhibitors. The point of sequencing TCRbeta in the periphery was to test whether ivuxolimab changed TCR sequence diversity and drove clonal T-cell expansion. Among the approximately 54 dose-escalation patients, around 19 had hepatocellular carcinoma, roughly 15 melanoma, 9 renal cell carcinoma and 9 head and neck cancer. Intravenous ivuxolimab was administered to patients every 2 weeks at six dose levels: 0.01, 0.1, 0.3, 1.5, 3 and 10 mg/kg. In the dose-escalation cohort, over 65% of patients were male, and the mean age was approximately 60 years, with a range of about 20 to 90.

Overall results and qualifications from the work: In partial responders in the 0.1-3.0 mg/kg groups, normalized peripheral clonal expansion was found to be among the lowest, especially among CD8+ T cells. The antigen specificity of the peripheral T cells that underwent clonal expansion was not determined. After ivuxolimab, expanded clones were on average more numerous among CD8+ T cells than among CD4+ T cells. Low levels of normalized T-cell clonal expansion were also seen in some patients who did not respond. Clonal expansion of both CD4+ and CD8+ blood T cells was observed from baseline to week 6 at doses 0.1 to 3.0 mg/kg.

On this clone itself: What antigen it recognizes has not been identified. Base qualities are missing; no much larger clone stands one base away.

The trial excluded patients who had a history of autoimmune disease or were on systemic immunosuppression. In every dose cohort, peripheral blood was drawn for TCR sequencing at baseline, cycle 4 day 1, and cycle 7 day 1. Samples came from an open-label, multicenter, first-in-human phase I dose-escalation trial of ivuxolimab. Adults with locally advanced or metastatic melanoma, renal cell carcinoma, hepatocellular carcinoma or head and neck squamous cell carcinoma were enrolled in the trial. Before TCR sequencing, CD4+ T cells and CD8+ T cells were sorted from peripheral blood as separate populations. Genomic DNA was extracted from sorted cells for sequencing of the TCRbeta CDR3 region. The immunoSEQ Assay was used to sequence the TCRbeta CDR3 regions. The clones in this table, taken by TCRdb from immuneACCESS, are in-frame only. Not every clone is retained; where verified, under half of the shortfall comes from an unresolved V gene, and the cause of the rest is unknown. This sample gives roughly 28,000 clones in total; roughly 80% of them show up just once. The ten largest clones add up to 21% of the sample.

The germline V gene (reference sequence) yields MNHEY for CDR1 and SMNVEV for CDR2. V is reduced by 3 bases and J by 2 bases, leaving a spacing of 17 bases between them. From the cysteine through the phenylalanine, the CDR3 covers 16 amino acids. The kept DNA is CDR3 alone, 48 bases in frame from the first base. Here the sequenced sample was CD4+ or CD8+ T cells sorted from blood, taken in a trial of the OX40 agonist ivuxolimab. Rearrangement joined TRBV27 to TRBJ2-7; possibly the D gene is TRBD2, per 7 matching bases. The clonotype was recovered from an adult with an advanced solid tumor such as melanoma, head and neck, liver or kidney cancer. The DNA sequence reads TGTGCCAGCAGTTTGGCCCTTGGGGGGGGCCCCTACGAGCAGTACTTC. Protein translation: CASSLALGGGPYEQYF.